Below are 17 T cell receptor beta chains sequenced from a single sample in a study of read filtering for tumor transcriptome and immune sequencing. From about 400 ng of RNA, a library with molecular barcoded alpha/delta and beta/gamma adaptors was made. One entry per CDR3 protein results from TCRdb running MiXCR on the reads. The repertoire has about 130,000 distinct CDR3 sequences, about 13% of them found once; the top ten carry 7.5% to 10%. The sample was a population of CD138-negative cells sorted from bone marrow. All receptors derive from a donor at least 40 years old with multiple myeloma.

This chain links TRBV20-1 with TRBJ2-3; 9 bases are shared with TRBD2. The CDR3 is 13 amino acids. V was clipped by 7 bases and J by 4 bases; unmatched bases: 6. Per the germline V gene, CDR1 is DFQATT and CDR2 is SNEGSKA (reference sequence). The CDR3 region is CSVQAGGADTQYF. The CDR3, as DNA: TGCAGTGTCCAAGCGGGAGGAGCAGATACGCAGTATTTT.

This clonotype has ten or more counts. J is TRBJ2-1 and V is TRBV11-2; 12 bases fit TRBD2. In germline, CDR1 is SGHAT, CDR2 FQNNGV. After removal of 1 base from V and 6 bases from J, the junction contained 7 bases not matched to a gene. This CDR3 has 17 amino acids. The DNA of the CDR3 is TGTGCCAGCAGCTTAGTCCTAGCGGGAGGGCCAAGCAATGAGCAGTTCTTC. Protein sequence: CASSLVLAGGPSNEQFF.

At least ten counts were recorded for this clonotype. The V and J genes are TRBV6-1 and TRBJ1-1; D is unclear. CDR3 length: 15 residues. V lost 3 bases to trimming and J lost 3 bases, with 14 bases between them. CDR1 and CDR2 from the germline V gene are MNHNS and SASEGT. The CDR3 loop is CASSDGRWTDTEAFF. CDR3 DNA: TGTGCCAGCAGTGATGGGAGGTGGACGGACACTGAAGCTTTCTTT.

The sample holds many counts of this clonotype. This sequence joins TRBV3-1 and TRBJ2-1; the D gene could be TRBD1 or TRBD2 (6 bases each). The CDR3 length is 16 residues. V shed 1 base and J shed 10 bases, with 20 bases lying between them. Germline V gene lookup returns CDR1 LGHDT and CDR2 YNNKEL (reference sequence). CDR3 bases: TGTGCCAGCAGCCAAGGGAGTTGGGGGGCGCTTGGCGAGCAGTTCTTC. This sequence encodes CASSQGSWGALGEQFF.

This clonotype was seen at least ten times. The chain is built from TRBV29-1 and TRBJ2-5, with 7 bases that match TRBD2. Germline V gene data show CDR1 as SQVTM and CDR2 as ANQGSEA. The V segment lost 2 bases and the J segment 2 bases; nucleotides outside the gene matches: 5. The CDR3 has 14 residues. CDR3 coding DNA: TGCAGCGTTGAACCTCCAGCGGGACAAGAGACCCAGTACTTC. It translates to CSVEPPAGQETQYF.

This clonotype was detected ten times or more. The rearrangement links TRBV7-3 to TRBJ2-1, with a weak D call TRBD1 (5 bases). The ends were cut back, 6 bases at V and 3 bases at J, with 12 bases in the middle. This CDR3 is built from 14 residues. Germline V gives CDR1 SGHTA, CDR2 FQGTGA. The DNA of the CDR3 is TGTGCCAGCAGTCAGACAGTCGACTACAATGAGCAGTTCTTC. Residues: CASSQTVDYNEQFF.

This clonotype was picked up many times. CDR3 nucleotide sequence: TGTGCCAGCAGCCCAAGCGGGACTCGTGAAAATGAGCAGTTCTTC. Residues: CASSPSGTRENEQFF. The chain uses TRBV7-3 and TRBJ2-1; TRBD2 matches at 7 bases. V was pared by 5 bases and J by 7 bases, with 11 bases of the junction left unmatched. The CDR3 runs 15 residues. Per germline, CDR1 SGHTA and CDR2 FQGTGA.

This clonotype was seen many times. The rearrangement uses TRBV7-9 and TRBJ1-6; D is ambiguous. Germline loops: CDR1 SEHNR, CDR2 FQNEAQ (reference sequence). V was shortened by 3 bases and J by 9 bases, with 15 bases between the two germline ends. The CDR3 sequence is 15 residues long. The CDR3 region has the DNA TGTGCCAGCAGCTTTTTACCCAGGTCGACTTCACCCCTCCACTTT. This sequence encodes CASSFLPRSTSPLHF.

This clonotype was detected ten times or more. The rearrangement links TRBV9 to TRBJ2-5; D is unclear. CDR1 and CDR2 from the germline V gene are SGDLS and YYNGEE. The CDR3 spans 14 residues. V dropped 2 bases and J dropped 4 bases, with 12 bases sitting between them. CDR3 sequence reads: CASSVGPSSETQYF. The DNA of the CDR3 is TGTGCCAGCAGCGTCGGTCCAAGCTCAGAGACCCAGTACTTC.

This clonotype came up many times. DNA for the CDR3: TGTGCCAGCAGCGTGAACACCGGGGAGCTGTTTTTT. Translated, it gives CASSVNTGELFF. The V and J genes are TRBV9 and TRBJ2-2; no clear D. This CDR3 is 12 amino acids long. Germline V lookup: CDR1 SGDLS, CDR2 YYNGEE. V was clipped by 2 bases and J by 1 base, with 0 bases between them.

This clonotype was seen only a few times. With a much larger clone just one base away, this may be a read error. The gene calls are TRBV10-3 and TRBJ2-1, with a weak D call TRBD2 (6 bases). Germline CDR1 and CDR2: ENHRY and SYGVKD. CDR3 length equals 13 residues. The CDR3 DNA follows: TGTGCCATCAGTGAGTCCAATAGCGGTGAGCAGTCCTTC. It encodes CAISESNSGEQSF.

This clonotype appeared many times. The rearrangement uses TRBV5-1 and TRBJ2-2; weak D call: TRBD1 (6 bases). The CDR3 covers 18 residues. From germline, CDR1 is SGHRS and CDR2 YFSETQ. The V and J ends lost 0 bases and 2 bases respectively, with 17 bases between them. Written as DNA, the CDR3 is TGCGCCAGCAGCTTGGGACCGGGACATCCTCTAAACACCGGGGAGCTGTTTTTT. Translated, it gives CASSLGPGHPLNTGELFF.

The chain combines TRBV6-2 or TRBV6-3 with TRBJ2-1, with TRBD2 identical over 8 bases. This CDR3 is 17 amino acids long. Germline CDR1 and CDR2: MNHEY and SVGEGT. J gave up 6 bases and V 7 bases, and 17 bases lay outside the gene matches. The chain's CDR3 is CASIARGISGGRNEQFF. CDR3 DNA sequence: TGTGCCAGCATTGCTAGGGGCATATCGGGAGGGCGCAATGAGCAGTTCTTC.

This clonotype was picked up many times. The rearrangement links TRBV20-1 to TRBJ1-4; D not certain. Deletions cut 0 bases from V and 4 bases from J, with 12 bases between. The CDR3 has 15 residues. Germline V lookup: CDR1 DFQATT, CDR2 SNEGSKA (reference sequence). The DNA for the CDR3 is TGCAGTGCTAGAGATCCGGCCAGCCTTAATGAAAAACTGTTTTTT. This gives the protein CSARDPASLNEKLFF.

This clonotype showed up many times. The V and J genes are TRBV6-1 and TRBJ1-5; 8 bases are a match to TRBD1. V was pared by 6 bases and J by 7 bases, with 5 bases of the junction left unmatched. Germline V gives CDR1 MNHNS, CDR2 SASEGT. The CDR3 has 13 amino acids. CDR3 sequence: CASSRTGLQPQHF. DNA of the CDR3: TGTGCCAGCAGCCGGACAGGGCTGCAGCCCCAGCATTTT.

The gene calls are TRBV5-6 and TRBJ1-5; 9 bases match TRBD1. This CDR3 contains 14 residues. The V and J ends lost 4 bases and 5 bases, in that order; junction bases with no gene match: 4. Germline CDR1 SGHDT, CDR2 YYEEEE. The CDR3 DNA reads as TGTGCCAGCAGCACCGGGACAGGGTATCAGCCCCAGCATTTT. It yields the protein CASSTGTGYQPQHF.

This clonotype was picked up many times. The chain has TRBV5-1 and TRBJ1-1, with a weak D call TRBD1 (5 bases). V was pared by 5 bases and J by 2 bases, with 10 bases between. The CDR3 is made up of 13 amino acids. Germline V gene lookup returns CDR1 SGHRS and CDR2 YFSETQ. This chain's CDR3 is CASRIDSNTEAFF. CDR3 nucleotides: TGCGCCAGCAGAATAGACAGTAACACTGAAGCTTTCTTT.